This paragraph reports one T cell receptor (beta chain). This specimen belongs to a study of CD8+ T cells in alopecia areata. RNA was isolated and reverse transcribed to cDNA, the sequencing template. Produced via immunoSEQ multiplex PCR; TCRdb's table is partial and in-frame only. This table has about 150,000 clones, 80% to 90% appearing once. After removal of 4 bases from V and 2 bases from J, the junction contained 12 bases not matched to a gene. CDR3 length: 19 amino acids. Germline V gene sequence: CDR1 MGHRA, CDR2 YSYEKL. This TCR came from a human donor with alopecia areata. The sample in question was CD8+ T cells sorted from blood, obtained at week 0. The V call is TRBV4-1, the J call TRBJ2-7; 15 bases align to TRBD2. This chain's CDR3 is CASSLRDAGLAGGTYEQYF. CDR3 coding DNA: TGCGCCAGCAGCCTGCGCGACGCGGGACTAGCGGGAGGAACCTACGAGCAGTACTTC.